By its share, the clone carrying this T cell receptor (beta chain) is medium-sized. Each patient went into thyroid surgery without having received any treatment. These data are taken from a study of metastatic and nonmetastatic thyroid tumors. Study background: Both malignant and benign thyroid patients supplied peripheral blood and tumor or nodule tissue samples, across which the repertoires of these patients were then compared.

V was pared by 6 bases and J by 2 bases, with 14 bases between. The CDR3 length is 13 residues. From germline, CDR1 is DFQATT and CDR2 SNEGSKA (reference sequence). TCRdb reassembled clones from the PCR reads with MiXCR. The sample lists roughly 20,000 clones; about 30% were seen once. What was sequenced was blood. V gene TRBV20-1 combines with J gene TRBJ2-7, with D uncertain. The TCR originated in a female donor with papillary thyroid cancer or a benign thyroid nodule (not recorded which). Some clones in this sample may be carry-over from other donors' samples. CDR3 amino acids: CSAPDPYTYEQYF. CDR3 DNA sequence: TGCAGTGCCCCGGACCCCTATACCTACGAGCAGTACTTC.